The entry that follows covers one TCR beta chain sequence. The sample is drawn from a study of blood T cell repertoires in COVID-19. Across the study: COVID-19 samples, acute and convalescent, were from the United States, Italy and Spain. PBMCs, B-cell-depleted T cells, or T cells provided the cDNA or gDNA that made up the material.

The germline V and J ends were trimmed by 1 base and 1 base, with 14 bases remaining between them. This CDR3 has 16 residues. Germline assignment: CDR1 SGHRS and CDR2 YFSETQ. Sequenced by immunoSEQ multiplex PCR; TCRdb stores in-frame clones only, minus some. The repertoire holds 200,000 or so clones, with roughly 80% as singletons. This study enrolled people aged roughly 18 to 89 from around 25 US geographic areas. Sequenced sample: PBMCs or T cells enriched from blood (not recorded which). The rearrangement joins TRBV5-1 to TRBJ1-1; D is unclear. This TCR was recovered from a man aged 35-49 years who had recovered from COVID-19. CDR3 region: CASSLFDSGSNTEAFF. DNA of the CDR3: TGCGCCAGCAGCTTGTTCGATTCCGGTTCGAACACTGAAGCTTTCTTT.